A selection of T cell receptor beta chains follows, all from one sample in a study of vaccination and CD4 T cells after COVID-19. TCRdb re-analysed the PCR reads in MiXCR, keeping a single row per CDR3 protein. The sample gives about 18,000 distinct CDR3 sequences, around three fifths of which show up once; around 5.2% is in the top ten. Which antigens these TCRs recognize remains unknown. The starting material was CD4+ T cells from blood, cultured in vitro, obtained after SARS-CoV-2 vaccination. The receptors here all came from a human donor who had recovered from COVID-19. Each CDR3 is given with its conserved first and last residue. The order of the fields is D gene, J gene, clone size, V gene, CDR3 protein, CDR3 DNA. The D gene is left open where the match is weak. Not all rows give a size; the values are once, few, many and, for expanded clones, a class.

>-|TRBJ2-7|few|TRBV28
CASTKGHEAYEQYF
TGTGCCAGCACCAAGGGACATGAAGCCTACGAGCAGTACTTC
>-|TRBJ1-2|-|TRBV6-5
CASSYVSGASYGYTF
TGTGCCAGCAGTTACGTTAGTGGGGCCTCGTATGGCTACACCTTC
>TRBD1|TRBJ1-2|few|TRBV7-2
CASSLDRTGGRYGYTF
TGTGCCAGCAGCTTAGACAGGACAGGGGGCCGATATGGCTACACCTTC
>-|TRBJ2-7|-|TRBV19
CASSTEYEQYF
TGTGCCAGTAGTACGGAGTACGAGCAGTACTTC
>-|TRBJ1-5|few|TRBV12-3/TRBV12-4
CASSSRGPNQPQHF
TGTGCCAGCAGTTCAAGGGGTCCCAATCAGCCCCAGCATTTT
>TRBD1|TRBJ2-3|-|TRBV20-1
CSARTGGSTDTQYF
TGCAGTGCAAGGACAGGGGGTAGCACAGATACGCAGTATTTT
>-|TRBJ1-5|-|TRBV19
CASSIGAEGNQPQHF
TGTGCCAGTAGTATCGGGGCGGAAGGCAATCAGCCCCAGCATTTT
>TRBD1|TRBJ1-6|-|TRBV5-6
CASRRDSNSPLHF
TGTGCCAGCAGACGGGACAGTAATTCACCCCTCCACTTT
>TRBD1|TRBJ1-2|-|TRBV20-1
CSARTDRARYGYTF
TGCAGTGCTAGAACCGACAGGGCGCGGTATGGCTACACCTTC
>-|TRBJ2-7|once|TRBV20-1
CSADRAYEQYF
TGCAGTGCTGACAGAGCCTACGAGCAGTACTTC
>-|TRBJ1-1|-|TRBV20-1
CSAGGNTEAFF
TGCAGTGCGGGGGGGAACACTGAAGCTTTCTTT
>-|TRBJ2-5|-|TRBV4-2
CASSQDFGAQETQYF
TGTGCCAGCAGCCAAGATTTTGGGGCCCAAGAGACCCAGTACTTC
>-|TRBJ2-5|-|TRBV6-4
CASSRIWGETQYF
TGTGCCAGCAGCCGAATCTGGGGAGAGACCCAGTACTTC
>-|TRBJ1-1|few|TRBV20-1
CSASAQIMNTEAFF
TGCAGTGCTAGCGCACAGATAATGAACACTGAAGCTTTCTTT
>-|TRBJ2-7|-|TRBV7-9
CASSFRGFNEQYF
TGTGCCAGCAGCTTTCGGGGTTTCAACGAGCAGTACTTC
>TRBD2|TRBJ2-3|-|TRBV19
CASSIPSGGTDTQYF
TGTGCCAGTAGTATCCCTAGCGGGGGGACAGATACGCAGTATTTT
>TRBD2|TRBJ2-1|few|TRBV7-9
CASSVAGSYNEQFF
TGTGCCAGCAGTGTAGCGGGGTCCTACAATGAGCAGTTCTTC
>-|TRBJ1-5|-|TRBV2
CASRRYSNQPQHF
TGTGCCAGCAGGAGATATAGCAATCAGCCCCAGCATTTT
>TRBD1|TRBJ2-7|few|TRBV20-1
CSAQSQTGLYEQYF
TGCAGTGCCCAAAGCCAGACAGGGCTCTACGAGCAGTACTTC
>-|TRBJ1-2|-|TRBV6-5
CASSYLWGRNYGYTF
TGTGCCAGCAGTTACCTGTGGGGGCGCAACTATGGCTACACCTTC
>TRBD1|TRBJ2-5|-|TRBV19
CASSPGTGTGTQYF
TGTGCCAGTAGTCCTGGGACAGGGACCGGGACCCAGTACTTC
>TRBD1|TRBJ2-1|-|TRBV7-3
CASSLNPGGAGGYNEQFF
TGTGCCAGCAGCTTAAATCCTGGTGGGGCAGGGGGCTACAATGAGCAGTTCTTC
>-|TRBJ2-1|-|TRBV10-1
CASSEGPGIGEQFF
TGCGCCAGCAGTGAGGGACCAGGGATCGGTGAGCAGTTCTTC